The 3 T cell receptor beta chains below all came from one sample that was sequenced in a study of control samples from healthy donors and cancer patients. Here immunoSEQ multiplex PCR was the method, and the copy in TCRdb shows in-frame clones only, minus some. The repertoire holds tens of thousands of clones, roughly 84% seen once, with around 6% in the top ten. Specimen: blood. The receptor source for this set is a woman in her forties or fifties in good health.

The CDR3 nucleotides are TGCGCCAGCAGCTCACAGGGGGGAAATGAAAAACTGTTTTTT. Protein sequence: CASSSQGGNEKLFF. The V gene is TRBV5-1, the J gene TRBJ1-4; 8 nucleotides align to TRBD1. CDR1 is SGHRS, CDR2 YFSETQ, per germline. This CDR3 region has 14 residues. Trimming took 3 bases from V and 5 from J; bases not matched to a gene: 3.

The genes are TRBV4-2 and TRBJ1-3; 11 positions agree with TRBD1. Germline trimming cut 0 bases from V and 4 bases from J; bases unmatched to any gene: 20. The CDR3 contains 22 residues. Germline assignment: CDR1 LGHNA and CDR2 YNFKEQ. The CDR3 here is CASSQEPPRTGGWVDRGNTIYF. The CDR3 DNA reads TGTGCCAGCAGCCAAGAACCTCCGCGGACAGGGGGCTGGGTTGATAGGGGAAACACCATATATTTT.

This chain joins TRBV9 and TRBJ2-1; the D gene is possibly TRBD2 (7 bases). Trimming pared 0 bases from V and 5 bases from J, leaving 12 bases between. The CDR3 consists of 15 residues. The germline CDR1 and CDR2 sequences are SGDLS and YYNGEE. The CDR3 bases are TGTGCCAGCAGCGTAGTAGGGGGGGCCGACAATGAGCAGTTCTTC. Protein: CASSVVGGADNEQFF.